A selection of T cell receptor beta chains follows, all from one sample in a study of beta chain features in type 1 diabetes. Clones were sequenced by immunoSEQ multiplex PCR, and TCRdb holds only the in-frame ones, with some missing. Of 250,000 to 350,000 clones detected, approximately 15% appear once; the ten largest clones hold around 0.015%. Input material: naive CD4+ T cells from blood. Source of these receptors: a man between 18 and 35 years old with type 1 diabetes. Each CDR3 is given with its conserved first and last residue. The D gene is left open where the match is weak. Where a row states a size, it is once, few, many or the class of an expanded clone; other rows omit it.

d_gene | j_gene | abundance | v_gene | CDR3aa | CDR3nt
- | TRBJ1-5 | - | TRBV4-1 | CASSQDVLAGGLMKAQHF | TGCGCCAGCAGCCAAGATGTCCTGGCAGGTGGGCTAATGAAGGCCCAGCATTTT
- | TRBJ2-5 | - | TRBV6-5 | CASSSLGGETQYF | TGTGCCAGCAGCTCCCTCGGGGGAGAGACCCAGTACTTC
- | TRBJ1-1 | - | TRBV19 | CASRAGGYNTEAFF | TGTGCCAGTAGGGCCGGAGGGTATAACACTGAAGCTTTCTTT
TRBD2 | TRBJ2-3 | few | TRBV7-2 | CASSPLGGAGGTDTQYF | TGTGCCAGCAGCCCCCTGGGGGGAGCGGGAGGCACAGATACGCAGTATTTT
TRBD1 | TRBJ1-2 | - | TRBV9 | CASSVGDRGGGYTF | TGTGCCAGCAGCGTAGGAGACAGGGGGGGCGGCTACACCTTC
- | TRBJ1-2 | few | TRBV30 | CAWRALPGAGYTF | TGTGCCTGGAGGGCGCTTCCAGGGGCTGGCTACACCTTC
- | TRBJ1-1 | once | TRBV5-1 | CASAWGSTGGEAFF | TGCGCCAGCGCCTGGGGCAGTACGGGGGGTGAAGCTTTCTTT
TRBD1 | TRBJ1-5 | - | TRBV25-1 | CASSEWTGDSNQPQHF | TGTGCCAGCAGTGAATGGACAGGGGACTCCAATCAGCCCCAGCATTTT
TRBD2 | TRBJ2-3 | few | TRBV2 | CASSETSTQYF | TGTGCCAGCAGCGAGACTAGCACGCAGTATTTT
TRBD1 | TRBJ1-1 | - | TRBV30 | CAWDGTGNTEAFF | TGTGCCTGGGATGGGACAGGGAACACTGAAGCTTTCTTT
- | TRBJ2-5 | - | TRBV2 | CASKARGALETQYF | TGTGCCAGCAAAGCCCGGGGGGCCCTGGAGACCCAGTACTTC
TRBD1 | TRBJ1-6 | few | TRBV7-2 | CASSSIDRGRSPLHF | TGTGCCAGCAGCTCGATCGACAGGGGGCGTTCACCCCTCCACTTT
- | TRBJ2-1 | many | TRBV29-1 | CSVERGSLSNEQFF | TGCAGCGTTGAACGGGGATCTTTGTCCAATGAGCAGTTCTTC
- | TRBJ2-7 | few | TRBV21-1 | CASSNQKRLQGSYEQYF | TGTGCCAGCAGCAACCAGAAAAGGTTACAGGGTTCCTACGAGCAGTACTTC
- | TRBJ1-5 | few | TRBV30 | CACQAYSNQPQHF | TGTGCCTGCCAGGCTTATAGCAATCAGCCCCAGCATTTT
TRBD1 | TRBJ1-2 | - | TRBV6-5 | CASSYSISGGYGYTF | TGTGCCAGCAGTTACTCGATTTCAGGGGGCTATGGCTACACCTTC
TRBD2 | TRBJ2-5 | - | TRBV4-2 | CASSPRGRQETQYF | TGTGCCAGCAGCCCCCGCGGGAGGCAAGAGACCCAGTACTTC
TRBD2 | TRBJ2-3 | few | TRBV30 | CAWSRGMASGIRGDTQYF | TGTGCCTGGAGTCGAGGGATGGCTAGCGGGATCCGAGGGGATACGCAGTATTTT
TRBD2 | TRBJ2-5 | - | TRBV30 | CAWSRPSGSGETQYF | TGTGCCTGGAGTAGGCCTAGCGGGAGCGGGGAGACCCAGTACTTC
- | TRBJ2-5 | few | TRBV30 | CAWSTQSGGTQYF | TGTGCCTGGAGTACCCAGTCCGGCGGGACCCAGTACTTC
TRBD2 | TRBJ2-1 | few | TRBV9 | CASSQGGTSGYNEQFF | TGTGCCAGCAGCCAAGGAGGGACTAGCGGCTACAATGAGCAGTTCTTC
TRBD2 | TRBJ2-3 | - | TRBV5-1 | CASSLGASGTTDTQYF | TGCGCCAGCAGCTTGGGGGCTAGCGGGACCACAGATACGCAGTATTTT
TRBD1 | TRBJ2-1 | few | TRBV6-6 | CASRNDREEQFF | TGTGCCAGCAGAAACGACAGGGAGGAGCAGTTCTTC
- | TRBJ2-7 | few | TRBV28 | CASSLNRANGLYEQYF | TGTGCCAGCAGTTTGAACAGGGCTAATGGCCTCTACGAGCAGTACTTC